This TCR beta chain emerged from a study of T cell changes during pregnancy in multiple sclerosis. Germline CDR1 MDHEN, CDR2 SYDVKM. Trimming left V 5 bases short and J 7 bases short, with 11 bases between. The CDR3 covers 12 residues. The repertoire was sequenced with immunoSEQ multiplex PCR; TCRdb's copy has only in-frame clones and lacks some. This repertoire shows some 90,000 clones, 90% to 95% found once; its top ten account for under 2%. Sample: peripheral blood, taken after pregnancy. This rearrangement joins TRBV28 to TRBJ1-1; D is unresolved. This receptor was identified in a female donor in good health, enrolled as a control in a pregnancy study. In DNA form, the CDR3 reads TGTGCCAGCAGTAAAGCCGGGTATGAAGCTTTCTTT. This sequence encodes CASSKAGYEAFF.